This TCR beta chain was recovered during a study of beta chain features in type 1 diabetes. Turning to the study itself: Age, gender, cell numbers and subset yield matched between patients and controls.

The V gene's germline CDR1 is MNHNY and CDR2 SVGAGI (reference sequence). The CDR3 is 15 residues long. Trimming removed 2 bases from V and 10 bases from J; junction bases left unmatched: 6. Regarding this clone: Its antigen remains unidentified.

The whole isolated RNA underwent reverse transcription, so sequencing captured expressed TCRB transcripts. The repertoire was sequenced with immunoSEQ multiplex PCR; TCRdb's copy has only in-frame clones and lacks some. This repertoire shows 250,000 to 400,000 clones, 14% found once; its top ten account for over 5.5%. Study observations and caveats: Over-representation of high TCR-expressing cells was a possible consequence of cDNA sequencing. The study found fewer insertions and more deletions at VDJ junctions in type 1 diabetes patients. The naive, central memory and Treg TCRB repertoires showed an apparent similarity that was greater among patients than among healthy donors.

The receptor comes from a man aged 30 to 45 in good health. Sequencing input: central memory CD4+ T cells from blood. The rearrangement uses TRBV6-6 and TRBJ1-6, with TRBD1 matching 9 bases. CDR3: CASSYHGQGKSPLHF. CDR3 DNA sequence: TGTGCCAGCAGTTACCACGGACAGGGGAAATCACCCCTCCACTTT.